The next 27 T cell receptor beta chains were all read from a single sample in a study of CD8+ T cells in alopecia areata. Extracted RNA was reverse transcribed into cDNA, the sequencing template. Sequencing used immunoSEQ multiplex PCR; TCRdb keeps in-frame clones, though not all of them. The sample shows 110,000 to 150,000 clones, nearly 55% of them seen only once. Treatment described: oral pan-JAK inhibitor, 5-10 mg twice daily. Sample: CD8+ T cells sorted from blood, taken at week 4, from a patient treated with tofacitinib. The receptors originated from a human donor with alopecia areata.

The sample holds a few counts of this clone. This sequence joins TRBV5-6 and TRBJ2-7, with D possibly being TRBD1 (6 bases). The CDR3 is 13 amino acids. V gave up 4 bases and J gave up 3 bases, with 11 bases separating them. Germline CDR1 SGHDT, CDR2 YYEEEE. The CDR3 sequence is CASSPGHIYEQYF. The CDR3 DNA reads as TGTGCCAGCAGCCCGGGACACATCTACGAGCAGTACTTC. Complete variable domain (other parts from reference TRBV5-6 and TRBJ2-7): DAGVTQSPTHLIKTRGQQVTLRCSPKSGHDTVSWYQQALGQGPQFIFQYYEEEERQRGNFPDRFSGHQFPNYSSELNVNALLLGDSALYLCASSPGHIYEQYFGPGTRLTVT.

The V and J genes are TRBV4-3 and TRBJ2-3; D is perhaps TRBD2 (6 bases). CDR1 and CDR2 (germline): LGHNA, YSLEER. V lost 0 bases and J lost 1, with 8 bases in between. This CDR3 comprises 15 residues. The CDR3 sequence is CASSQEGGGTDTQYF. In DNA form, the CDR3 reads TGCGCCAGCAGCCAAGAAGGCGGGGGCACAGATACGCAGTATTTT.

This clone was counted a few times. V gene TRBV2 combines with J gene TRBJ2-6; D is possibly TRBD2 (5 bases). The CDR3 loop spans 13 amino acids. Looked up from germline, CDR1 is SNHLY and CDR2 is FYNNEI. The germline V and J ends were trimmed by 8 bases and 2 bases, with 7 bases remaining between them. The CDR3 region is CASEGAGANVLTF. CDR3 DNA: TGTGCCAGCGAGGGCGCTGGGGCCAACGTCCTGACTTTC.

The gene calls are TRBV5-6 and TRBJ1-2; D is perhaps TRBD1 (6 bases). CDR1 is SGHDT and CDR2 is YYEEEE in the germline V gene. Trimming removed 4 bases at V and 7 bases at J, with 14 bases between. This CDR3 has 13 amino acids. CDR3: CASSVQGPSGYTF. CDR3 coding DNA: TGTGCCAGCAGCGTACAGGGTCCGTCTGGCTACACCTTC.

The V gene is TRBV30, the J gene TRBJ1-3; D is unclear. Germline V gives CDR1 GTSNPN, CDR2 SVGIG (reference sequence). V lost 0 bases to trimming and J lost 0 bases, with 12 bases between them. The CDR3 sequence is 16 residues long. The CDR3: CAWSVLRPASGNTIYF. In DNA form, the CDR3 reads TGTGCCTGGAGTGTACTTCGTCCAGCCTCTGGAAACACCATATATTTT.

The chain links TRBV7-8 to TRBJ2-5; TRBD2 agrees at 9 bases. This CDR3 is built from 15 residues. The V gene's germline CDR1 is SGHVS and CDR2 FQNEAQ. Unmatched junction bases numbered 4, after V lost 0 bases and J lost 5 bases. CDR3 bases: TGTGCCAGCAGCTTAGCGCGGGGGGGCCCTGAGACCCAGTACTTC. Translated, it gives CASSLARGGPETQYF.

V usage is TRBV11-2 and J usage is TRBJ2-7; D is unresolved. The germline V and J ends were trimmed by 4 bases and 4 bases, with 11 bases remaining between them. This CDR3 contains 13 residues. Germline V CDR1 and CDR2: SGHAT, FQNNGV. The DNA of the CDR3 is TGTGCCAGCAGCTCCCCCCTCATTTACGAGCAGTACTTC. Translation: CASSSPLIYEQYF.

DNA of the CDR3: TGTGCCAGCAGTTTACAACTAACTAATGAAAAACTGTTTTTT. Protein: CASSLQLTNEKLFF. The J gene is TRBJ1-4, the V gene TRBV27; D unclear. V was clipped by 2 bases and J by 1 base, with 5 bases between them. The CDR3 totals 14 residues. The germline gives CDR1 MNHEY, CDR2 SMNVEV (reference sequence).

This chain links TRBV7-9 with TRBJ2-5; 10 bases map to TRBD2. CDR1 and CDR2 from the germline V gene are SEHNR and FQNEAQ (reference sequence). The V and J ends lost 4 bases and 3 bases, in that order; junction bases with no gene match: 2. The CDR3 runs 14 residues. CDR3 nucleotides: TGTGCCAGCAGCTCGCTAGCGGGGGAAGAGACCCAGTACTTC. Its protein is CASSSLAGEETQYF.

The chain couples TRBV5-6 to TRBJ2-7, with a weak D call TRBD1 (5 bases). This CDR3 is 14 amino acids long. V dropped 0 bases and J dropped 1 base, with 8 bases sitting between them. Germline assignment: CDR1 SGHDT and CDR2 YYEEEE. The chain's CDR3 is CASSLAGRSYEQYF. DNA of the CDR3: TGTGCCAGCAGCTTGGCAGGGCGGTCCTACGAGCAGTACTTC.

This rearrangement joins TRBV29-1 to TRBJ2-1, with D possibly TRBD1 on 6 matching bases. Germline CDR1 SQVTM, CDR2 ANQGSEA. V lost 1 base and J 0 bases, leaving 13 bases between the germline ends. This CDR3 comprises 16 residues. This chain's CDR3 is CSVEGTGQSSYNEQFF. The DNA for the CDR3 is TGCAGCGTTGAAGGCACAGGGCAAAGCTCCTACAATGAGCAGTTCTTC.

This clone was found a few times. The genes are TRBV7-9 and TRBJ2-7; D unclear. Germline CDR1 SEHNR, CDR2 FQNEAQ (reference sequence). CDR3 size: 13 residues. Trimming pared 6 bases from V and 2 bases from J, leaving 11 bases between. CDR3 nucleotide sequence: TGTGCCAGCAGTGGCCCCCCTACCTACGAGCAGTACTTC. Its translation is CASSGPPTYEQYF.

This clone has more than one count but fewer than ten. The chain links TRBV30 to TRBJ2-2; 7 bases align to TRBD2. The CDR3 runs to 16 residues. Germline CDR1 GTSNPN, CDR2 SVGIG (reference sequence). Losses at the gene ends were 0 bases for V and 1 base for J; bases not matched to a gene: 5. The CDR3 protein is CAWSVSGGQNTGELFF. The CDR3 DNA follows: TGTGCCTGGAGTGTATCGGGGGGTCAGAACACCGGGGAGCTGTTTTTT. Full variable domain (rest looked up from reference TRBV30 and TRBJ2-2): SQTIHQWPATLVQPVGSPLSLECTVEGTSNPNLYWYRQAAGRGLQLLFYSVGIGQISSEVPQNLSASRPQDRQFILSSKKLLLSDSGFYLCAWSVSGGQNTGELFFGEGSRLTVL.

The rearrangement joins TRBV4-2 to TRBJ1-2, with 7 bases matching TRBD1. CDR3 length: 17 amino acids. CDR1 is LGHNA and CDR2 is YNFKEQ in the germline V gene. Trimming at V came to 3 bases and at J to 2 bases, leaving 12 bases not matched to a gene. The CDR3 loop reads CASSQETPDRPNYGYTF. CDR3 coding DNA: TGTGCCAGCAGCCAGGAAACACCGGACAGGCCCAACTATGGCTACACCTTC.

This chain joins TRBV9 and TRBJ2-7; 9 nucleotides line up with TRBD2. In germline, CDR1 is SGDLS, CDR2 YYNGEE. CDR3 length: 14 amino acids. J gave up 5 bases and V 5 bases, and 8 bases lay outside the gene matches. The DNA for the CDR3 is TGTGCCAGCAGTCTTAGCGGGGGATTTGACGAGCAGTACTTC. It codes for CASSLSGGFDEQYF.

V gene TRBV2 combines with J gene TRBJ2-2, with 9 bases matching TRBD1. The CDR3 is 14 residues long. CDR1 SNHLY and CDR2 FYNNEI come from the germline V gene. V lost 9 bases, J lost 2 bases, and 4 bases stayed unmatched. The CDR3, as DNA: TGTGCCAGGAGGGACAGGGTCAACACCGGGGAGCTGTTTTTT. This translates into CARRDRVNTGELFF.

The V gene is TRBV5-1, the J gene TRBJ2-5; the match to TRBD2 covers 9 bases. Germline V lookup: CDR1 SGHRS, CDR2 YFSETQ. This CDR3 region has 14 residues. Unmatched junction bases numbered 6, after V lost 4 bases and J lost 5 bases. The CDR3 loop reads CASSPSGVVETQYF. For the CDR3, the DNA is TGCGCCAGCAGCCCTAGCGGGGTAGTGGAGACCCAGTACTTC.

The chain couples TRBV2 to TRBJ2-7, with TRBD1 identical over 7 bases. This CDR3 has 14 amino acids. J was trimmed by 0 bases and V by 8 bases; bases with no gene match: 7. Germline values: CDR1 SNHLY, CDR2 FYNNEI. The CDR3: CASGKTGYSYEQYF. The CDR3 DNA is TGTGCCAGCGGAAAGACAGGGTACTCCTACGAGCAGTACTTC. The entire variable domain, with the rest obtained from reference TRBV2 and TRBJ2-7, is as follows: EPEVTQTPSHQVTQMGQEVILRCVPISNHLYFYWYRQILGQKVEFLVSFYNNEISEKSEIFDDQFSVERPDGSNFTLKIRSTKLEDSAMYFCASGKTGYSYEQYFGPGTRLTVT.

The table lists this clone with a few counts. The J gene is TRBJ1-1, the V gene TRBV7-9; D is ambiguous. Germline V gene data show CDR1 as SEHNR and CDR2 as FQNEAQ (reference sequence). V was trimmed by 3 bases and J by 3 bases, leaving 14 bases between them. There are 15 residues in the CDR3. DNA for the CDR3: TGTGCCAGCAGCTTCGGGGTTTTGGGTGACACTGAAGCTTTCTTT. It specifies CASSFGVLGDTEAFF.

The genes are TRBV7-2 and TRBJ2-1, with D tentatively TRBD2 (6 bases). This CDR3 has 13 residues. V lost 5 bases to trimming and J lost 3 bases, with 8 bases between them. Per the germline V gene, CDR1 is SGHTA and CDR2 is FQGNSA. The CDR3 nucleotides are TGTGCCAGCAGCGCGGACTACTACAATGAGCAGTTCTTC. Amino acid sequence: CASSADYYNEQFF.

CDR3: CASSLELLADSYNEQFF. The CDR3 DNA follows: TGTGCCAGCAGCTTGGAACTGCTTGCAGACTCCTACAATGAGCAGTTCTTC. The chain links TRBV5-6 to TRBJ2-1, with D unresolved. The germline CDR1 and CDR2 sequences are SGHDT and YYEEEE. Trimming took 0 bases from V and 0 from J, leaving 13 bases between them. This CDR3 has 17 amino acids. The entire variable domain, with the rest obtained from reference TRBV5-6 and TRBJ2-1, is as follows: DAGVTQSPTHLIKTRGQQVTLRCSPKSGHDTVSWYQQALGQGPQFIFQYYEEEERQRGNFPDRFSGHQFPNYSSELNVNALLLGDSALYLCASSLELLADSYNEQFFGPGTRLTVL.

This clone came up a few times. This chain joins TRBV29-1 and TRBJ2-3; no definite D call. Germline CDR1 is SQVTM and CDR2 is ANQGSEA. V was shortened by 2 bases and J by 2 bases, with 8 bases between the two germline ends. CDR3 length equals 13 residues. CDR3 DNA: TGCAGCGTTGAACAGATCGCCACAGATACGCAGTATTTT. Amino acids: CSVEQIATDTQYF.

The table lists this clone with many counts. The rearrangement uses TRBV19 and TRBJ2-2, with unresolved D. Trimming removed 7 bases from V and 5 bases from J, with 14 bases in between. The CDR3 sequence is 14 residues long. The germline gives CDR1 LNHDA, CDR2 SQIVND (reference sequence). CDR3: CASTDIVWTGELFF. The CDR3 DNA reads TGTGCCAGTACTGATATAGTGTGGACCGGGGAGCTGTTTTTT.

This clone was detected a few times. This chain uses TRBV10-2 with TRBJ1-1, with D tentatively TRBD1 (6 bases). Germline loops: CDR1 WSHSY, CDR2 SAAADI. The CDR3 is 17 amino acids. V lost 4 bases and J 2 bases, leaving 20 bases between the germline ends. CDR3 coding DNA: TGCGCCAGCAGTGCCGGCTGGGCCGGGACACCTAACACTGAAGCTTTCTTT. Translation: CASSAGWAGTPNTEAFF.

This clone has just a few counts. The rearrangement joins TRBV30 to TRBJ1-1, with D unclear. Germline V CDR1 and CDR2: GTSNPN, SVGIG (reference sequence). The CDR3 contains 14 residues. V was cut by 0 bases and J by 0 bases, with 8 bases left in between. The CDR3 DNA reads TGTGCCTGGAGTGTAGAGACAATGAACACTGAAGCTTTCTTT. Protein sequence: CAWSVETMNTEAFF.

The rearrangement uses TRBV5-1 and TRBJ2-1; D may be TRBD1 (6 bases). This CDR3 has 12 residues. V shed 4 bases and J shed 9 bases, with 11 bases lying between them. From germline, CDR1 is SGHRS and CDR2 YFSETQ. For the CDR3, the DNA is TGCGCCAGCAGCCTGGACAGCCGTGAGCAGTTCTTC. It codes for CASSLDSREQFF.

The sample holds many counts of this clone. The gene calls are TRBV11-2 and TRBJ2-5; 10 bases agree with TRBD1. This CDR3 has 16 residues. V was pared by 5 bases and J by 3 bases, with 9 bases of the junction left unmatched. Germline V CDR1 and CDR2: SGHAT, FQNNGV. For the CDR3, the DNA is TGTGCCAGCAGCCCGAGCACCGGGACAGGGGAAGAGACCCAGTACTTC. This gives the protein CASSPSTGTGEETQYF.